This T cell receptor (beta chain) was retrieved from a study of cytomegalovirus exposure and HLA in healthy donors. Findings and limits, study-wide: Previously analyzed data showed that most TCR beta V segments were productive at a frequency of about 90% or about 30%. Per published accounts, TCR beta sequences correctly predicted the HLA-A and HLA-B alleles of most subjects.

To note about this clone: Its antigen is undetermined.

The CDR3 sequence is 17 residues long. J gave up 0 bases and V 2 bases, and 8 bases lay outside the gene matches. Germline V lookup: CDR1 WNHNN, CDR2 SYGVQD (reference sequence). PCR used 60 Vbeta primers and 13 Jbeta primers. Authors' data handling: A later analysis tallied 87 million or so unique TCR beta chains, some 12 million of them shared. The protocol was immunoSEQ multiplex PCR, while the TCRdb copy is restricted to in-frame clones and leaves out a portion. The V and J calls and the clone size are those of that table, but D and trimming were determined from the DNA. The sample holds some 69,000 clones; around 72% are singletons and the top ten take 14%.

This chain connects TRBV10-1 to TRBJ2-7, with 9 bases fitting TRBD2. The TCR sequence derives from a male donor in good health and CMV-seropositive. The sequenced sample was PBMCs. The CDR3 protein is CASSEVASGALSYEQYF. The CDR3 bases are TGCGCCAGCAGTGAGGTGGCTAGCGGGGCCCTCTCCTACGAGCAGTACTTC.